These 32 T cell receptor beta chains share one sample of origin, sequenced in a study of cytomegalovirus exposure and HLA in healthy donors. PCR employed 60 Vbeta and 13 Jbeta primers. The protocol was immunoSEQ multiplex PCR, while the TCRdb copy is restricted to in-frame clones and leaves out a portion. Of 90,000 or so clones listed, approximately 71% are singletons. The sample taken for sequencing was PBMCs. These receptors were taken from a woman aged 18-30 years in good health and CMV-seropositive.

This sequence joins TRBV5-4 and TRBJ2-5; 7 nucleotides match TRBD1. Judging by the DNA end, TRBJ2-7 fits better; the J call may be wrong. CDR3 length: 16 amino acids. Germline V gene data show CDR1 as SGHNT and CDR2 as YYREEE (reference sequence). The CDR3 nucleotides read TGTGCCAGCAGCTCTGCTGCGGACAGGAACTCCTACGAGCAGTACTTC. It specifies CASSSAADRNSYEQYF.

This clone was seen a few times. The chain joins TRBV7-2 to TRBJ2-3; D unresolved. Germline V gives CDR1 SGHTA, CDR2 FQGNSA. This CDR3 has 14 residues. Trimming pared 3 bases from V and 2 bases from J, leaving 9 bases between. CDR3 in amino acids: CASSLSPNTDTQYF. CDR3 in DNA: TGTGCCAGCAGCTTGTCCCCCAACACAGATACGCAGTATTTT.

The CDR3 is CACQRSTDTQYF. DNA for the CDR3: TGTGCCTGCCAGCGGAGCACAGATACGCAGTATTTT. The V call is TRBV30, the J call TRBJ2-3, with D possibly TRBD2 on 5 matching bases. The CDR3 is 12 amino acids. Trimming removed 6 bases at V and 0 bases at J, with 7 bases between. The germline V gene encodes CDR1 GTSNPN and CDR2 SVGIG (reference sequence).

This clone has more than one count but fewer than ten. Additional DNA sequences in this sample encode the identical CDR3. The chain recombines TRBV11-3 with TRBJ1-3, with TRBD1 matching 9 bases. CDR3 length equals 15 residues. Germline-derived CDR1 and CDR2 are SGHNT and YENEEA. The ends lost 5 bases at V and 4 bases at J; junction bases unmatched: 6. DNA of the CDR3: TGTGCCAGCAGCCCGGGACAGGGCCCCGGAAACACCATATATTTT. This encodes CASSPGQGPGNTIYF.

The chain links TRBV30 to TRBJ2-7; 8 nucleotides match TRBD2. Unmatched junction bases numbered 9, after V lost 1 base and J lost 4 bases. The CDR3 has 15 residues. In germline, CDR1 is GTSNPN, CDR2 SVGIG (reference sequence). DNA of the CDR3: TGTGCCTGGAGTGACTTGCGCGGGAGGTTTTACGAGCAGTACTTC. This gives the protein CAWSDLRGRFYEQYF.

This clone was counted a few times. The rearrangement joins TRBV10-3 to TRBJ2-1, with 11 bases that match TRBD2. Per the germline V gene, CDR1 is ENHRY and CDR2 is SYGVKD. The CDR3 is made up of 16 amino acids. The junction had 8 bases not matched to a gene; V was cut back by 3 bases and J by 7 bases. The CDR3 bases are TGTGCCATCAGTGACCCCACTAGCGGGAGTAGGAATGAGCAGTTCTTC. Protein: CAISDPTSGSRNEQFF.

This chain connects TRBV16 to TRBJ2-7; tentatively, D is TRBD1 (6 bases). Trimming left V 8 bases short and J 0 bases short, with 17 bases between. This CDR3 is built from 15 residues. Germline-derived CDR1 and CDR2 are KGHSY and FQNENV. For the CDR3, the DNA is TGTGCCAGCCGACAACGCCGGGACAACTCCTACGAGCAGTACTTC. It encodes CASRQRRDNSYEQYF.

The gene calls are TRBV4-2 and TRBJ2-2; no reliable D call. Germline V gene sequence: CDR1 LGHNA, CDR2 YNFKEQ. Trimming cost V 4 bases and J 5 bases, with 8 bases left between them. CDR3 length: 13 residues. The CDR3 spells CASSPEETGELFF. CDR3 nucleotide sequence: TGTGCCAGCAGCCCAGAGGAGACCGGGGAGCTGTTTTTT.

This clone was counted only a few times. Other DNA sequences within the sample encode an identical CDR3. The V call is TRBV5-1, the J call TRBJ2-1; 9 nucleotides line up with TRBD2. Germline values: CDR1 SGHRS, CDR2 YFSETQ. The CDR3 runs 15 residues. The V gene end was trimmed by 4 bases and the J gene end by 6 bases; junction bases not matched to a gene: 8. CDR3 protein: CASSPAGGGRNEQFF. For the CDR3, the DNA is TGCGCCAGCAGCCCAGCGGGAGGAGGGCGCAATGAGCAGTTCTTC.

This clone occurred once. V and J are TRBV19 and TRBJ2-3, with D possibly matching TRBD2 (5 bases). The CDR3 loop spans 14 amino acids. CDR1 is LNHDA and CDR2 is SQIVND in the germline V gene (reference sequence). V was cut by 7 bases and J by 1 base, with 12 bases left in between. The CDR3 DNA sequence: TGTGCCAGTACCGCTAAGGAGGGCACAGATACGCAGTATTTT. Translation gives CASTAKEGTDTQYF.

This clone was recorded many times. The chain uses TRBV6-4 and TRBJ2-1; 9 positions match TRBD2. V lost 3 bases and J lost 8; bases outside the gene matches: 5. The CDR3 runs 14 residues. CDR1 and CDR2 from the germline V gene are MRHNA and SNTAGT. DNA for the CDR3: TGTGCCAGCAGTGATGCGGGGGGGGCCGATGAGCAGTTCTTC. Its translation: CASSDAGGADEQFF.

The gene calls are TRBV30 and TRBJ2-2; 9 bases are a match to TRBD1. The CDR3 contains 15 residues. V gave up 3 bases and J gave up 6 bases; unmatched junction bases: 8. CDR1 is GTSNPN, CDR2 SVGIG, per germline (reference sequence). DNA of the CDR3: TGTGCCTGGAGGCCCGGGACAGGGATAGCCGGGGAGCTGTTTTTT. It encodes CAWRPGTGIAGELFF.

This clone was detected once. This chain joins TRBV9 and TRBJ2-5; 12 bases are shared with TRBD1. Germline CDR1 SGDLS, CDR2 YYNGEE. V gave up 3 bases and J gave up 1 base; unmatched junction bases: 7. The CDR3 extends over 17 amino acids. CDR3 loop: CASSAEGGQGAQETQYF. The CDR3 nucleotides read TGTGCCAGCAGCGCGGAGGGGGGACAGGGGGCCCAAGAGACCCAGTACTTC. The complete variable domain, with remaining parts taken from reference TRBV9 and TRBJ2-5, reads DSGVTQTPKHLITATGQRVTLRCSPRSGDLSVYWYQQSLDQGLQFLIQYYNGEERAKGNILERFSAQQFPDLHSELNLSSLELGDSALYFCASSAEGGQGAQETQYFGPGTRLLVL.

This clone was seen more than once but under ten times. This chain connects TRBV27 to TRBJ1-4, with TRBD1 as a possible D gene (5 bases). V was shortened by 2 bases and J by 3 bases, with 10 bases between the two germline ends. Germline V gene sequence: CDR1 MNHEY, CDR2 SMNVEV (reference sequence). The CDR3 has 15 residues. CDR3 loop: CASSLMGPPNEKLFF. As DNA, the CDR3 is TGTGCCAGCAGTTTAATGGGGCCGCCTAATGAAAAACTGTTTTTT.

The V call is TRBV10-3, the J call TRBJ1-2; D is unresolved. There are 13 residues in the CDR3. Germline V gives CDR1 ENHRY, CDR2 SYGVKD. V shed 3 bases and J shed 6 bases, with 11 bases lying between them. Here the CDR3 reads CAISEPGTDGYTF. DNA for the CDR3: TGTGCCATCAGTGAACCAGGTACGGATGGCTACACCTTC.

The genes are TRBV6-6 and TRBJ1-2, with TRBD1 matching 7 bases. Per the germline V gene, CDR1 is MNHNY and CDR2 is SVGAGI (reference sequence). The ends lost 4 bases at V and 7 bases at J; junction bases unmatched: 12. The CDR3 contains 15 residues. CDR3 in DNA: TGTGCCAGCAGTTCAGGGACAGTGGCACTCCGTGGCTACACCTTC. This codes for CASSSGTVALRGYTF.

The chain links TRBV28 to TRBJ2-7; 12 bases align to TRBD2. J gave up 4 bases and V 4 bases, and 5 bases lay outside the gene matches. Germline V gene sequence: CDR1 MDHEN, CDR2 SYDVKM. The CDR3 has 15 amino acids. The CDR3 here is CASSSPTSGSYEQYF. The CDR3 region has the DNA TGTGCCAGCAGTTCGCCGACTAGCGGGAGTTACGAGCAGTACTTC. The full variable domain, its missing parts supplied by reference TRBV28 and TRBJ2-7, is DVKVTQSSRYLVKRTGEKVFLECVQDMDHENMFWYRQDPGLGLRLIYFSYDVKMKEKGDIPEGYSVSREKKERFSLILESASTNQTSMYLCASSSPTSGSYEQYFGPGTRLTVT.

This chain joins TRBV29-1 and TRBJ2-1; D may be TRBD1 (6 bases). The CDR3 has 10 residues. Trimming removed 6 bases from V and 12 bases from J, with 12 bases in between. Germline CDR1 is SQVTM and CDR2 is ANQGSEA. The CDR3, as DNA: TGCAGCGTGTTCCGAGGGGGGCAGTTCTTC. This gives the protein CSVFRGGQFF.

V gene TRBV27 combines with J gene TRBJ1-1, with D perhaps matching TRBD1 (6 bases). There are 14 residues in the CDR3. Trimming pared 5 bases from V and 9 bases from J, leaving 19 bases between. CDR1 is MNHEY, CDR2 SMNVEV, per germline (reference sequence). CDR3 loop: CASSIYRDIGQAFF. The CDR3 DNA sequence: TGTGCCAGCAGTATCTACCGGGACATAGGCCAAGCTTTCTTT.

V usage is TRBV30 and J usage is TRBJ2-1; the match to TRBD2 covers 13 bases. Germline V CDR1 and CDR2: GTSNPN, SVGIG (reference sequence). The V segment lost 1 base and the J segment 12 bases; nucleotides outside the gene matches: 9. CDR3 length equals 15 residues. The CDR3, as DNA: TGTGCCTGGAGTGCCCGGACTAGCGGGAGTTTGTGGCAGTTCTTC. Translation gives CAWSARTSGSLWQFF.

This clone has only a few counts. This chain links TRBV6-5 with TRBJ2-2; D might be TRBD2 (5 bases). The CDR3 runs 12 residues. V shed 11 bases and J shed 4 bases, with 11 bases lying between them. CDR1 is MNHEY, CDR2 SVGAGI, per germline. CDR3 coding DNA: TGTGCCGCGAGCGGAATCACCGGGGAGCTGTTTTTT. Its translation: CAASGITGELFF.

This clone turned up a few times. The rearrangement links TRBV6-1 to TRBJ2-7; 11 nucleotides align to TRBD2. The junction had 4 bases not matched to a gene; V was cut back by 4 bases and J by 2 bases. The germline gives CDR1 MNHNS, CDR2 SASEGT. The CDR3 contains 15 residues. CDR3 nucleotide sequence: TGTGCCAGCAGTGGGGGACTAGCGGTAACCTACGAGCAGTACTTC. It specifies CASSGGLAVTYEQYF.

This chain uses TRBV7-3 with TRBJ2-2, with D possibly matching TRBD1 (6 bases). V lost 3 bases and J 7 bases, leaving 12 bases between the germline ends. Germline CDR1 and CDR2: SGHTA and FQGTGA. There are 14 residues in the CDR3. CDR3 coding DNA: TGTGCCAGCAGCTTCGGCAGGGGAAACGGGGAGCTGTTTTTT. Translating gives CASSFGRGNGELFF.

This clone has only one observation. The gene calls are TRBV29-1 and TRBJ2-1, with 14 bases aligning to TRBD2. The germline CDR1 and CDR2 sequences are SQVTM and ANQGSEA. The CDR3 extends over 16 amino acids. V trimming: 4 bases; J trimming: 4 bases; junction bases outside the gene matches: 6. CDR3 sequence: CSVVGLAGGGYNEQFF. CDR3 in DNA: TGCAGCGTTGTCGGACTAGCGGGAGGTGGGTACAATGAGCAGTTCTTC.

This clone was counted between two and nine times. The chain uses TRBV4-1 and TRBJ2-5; D ambiguous. Germline-derived CDR1 and CDR2 are MGHRA and YSYEKL. V lost 0 bases, J lost 2 bases, and 13 bases lay in between. The length of the CDR3 is 16 residues. As DNA, the CDR3 is TGCGCCAGCAGCCAAGATCCCTTCCGCGTACAAGAGACCCAGTACTTC. It encodes CASSQDPFRVQETQYF.

The V call is TRBV9, the J call TRBJ1-1; maybe TRBD1 (5 bases). This CDR3 has 14 amino acids. Germline CDR1 reads SGDLS; CDR2 reads YYNGEE. The V end lost 3 bases, the J end lost 1 base, and 10 bases lay between the germline ends. The CDR3 DNA reads TGTGCCAGCAGCGCCTTGGACAAGAACACTGAAGCTTTCTTT. This translates into CASSALDKNTEAFF.

This clone was detected a few times. The V gene is TRBV2, the J gene TRBJ2-3; 11 positions agree with TRBD2. The trim removed 6 bases at V and 3 bases at J, leaving 8 bases unmatched. The CDR3 is 16 amino acids. Germline assignment: CDR1 SNHLY and CDR2 FYNNEI. The CDR3 sequence is CASRDLAGGVTDTQYF. Here the CDR3 DNA reads TGTGCCAGCAGGGACCTAGCGGGGGGCGTAACAGATACGCAGTATTTT.

This CDR3 is CASSSGLAGANEQFF. CDR3 in DNA: TGTGCCAGCAGCTCGGGACTAGCGGGAGCCAATGAGCAGTTCTTC. The chain recombines TRBV7-2 with TRBJ2-1, with 14 nucleotides matching TRBD2. This CDR3 has 15 amino acids. Germline values: CDR1 SGHTA, CDR2 FQGNSA. Losses at the gene ends were 4 bases for V and 6 bases for J; bases not matched to a gene: 2.

The chain has TRBV7-2 and TRBJ2-3; unclear D gene. This CDR3 contains 11 residues. V was shortened by 7 bases and J by 5 bases, with 7 bases between the two germline ends. Germline lookup yields CDR1 SGHTA and CDR2 FQGNSA. The CDR3 bases are TGTGCCAGCACCGAGCGAGATACGCAGTATTTT. Translated: CASTERDTQYF.

The chain employs TRBV28 and TRBJ2-1, with TRBD2 as a possible D gene (5 bases). Germline CDR1 reads MDHEN; CDR2 reads SYDVKM. CDR3 length: 15 amino acids. The V end was cut by 5 bases, the J end by 9 bases, with 20 bases between. This chain's CDR3 is CASSTRAPVGGEQFF. CDR3 sequence (DNA): TGTGCCAGCAGTACCCGGGCCCCCGTCGGAGGTGAGCAGTTCTTC.

This clone showed up just a few times. The chain links TRBV9 to TRBJ2-1, with 14 bases fitting TRBD2. This CDR3 spans 16 amino acids. The V gene end was trimmed by 4 bases and the J gene end by 6 bases; junction bases not matched to a gene: 6. Germline V gives CDR1 SGDLS, CDR2 YYNGEE. CDR3 DNA sequence: TGTGCCAGCAGCCCAGGGACTAGCGGGAGCTTCAATGAGCAGTTCTTC. Its translation: CASSPGTSGSFNEQFF.

The chain is built from TRBV9 and TRBJ1-1, with 11 bases lining up with TRBD1. The germline V gene encodes CDR1 SGDLS and CDR2 YYNGEE. This CDR3 region has 16 residues. V was clipped by 0 bases and J by 4 bases; unmatched bases: 5. The CDR3 bases are TGTGCCAGCAGCGTAGTTATGGGACAGGGGGTCACTGAAGCTTTCTTT. It specifies CASSVVMGQGVTEAFF.